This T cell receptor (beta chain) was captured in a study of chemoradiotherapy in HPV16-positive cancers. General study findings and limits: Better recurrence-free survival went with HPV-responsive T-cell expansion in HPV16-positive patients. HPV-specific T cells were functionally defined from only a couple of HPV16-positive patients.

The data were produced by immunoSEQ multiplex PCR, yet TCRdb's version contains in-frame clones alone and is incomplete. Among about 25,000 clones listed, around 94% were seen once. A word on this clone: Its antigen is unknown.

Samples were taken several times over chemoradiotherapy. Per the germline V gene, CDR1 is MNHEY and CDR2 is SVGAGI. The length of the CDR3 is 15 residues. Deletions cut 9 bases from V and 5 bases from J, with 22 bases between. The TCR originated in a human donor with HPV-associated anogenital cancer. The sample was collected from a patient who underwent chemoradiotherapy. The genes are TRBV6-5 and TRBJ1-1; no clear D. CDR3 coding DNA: TGTGCCAGTAGTAGGCCGGGCCTCCTAGGAACTGAAGCTTTCTTT. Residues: CASSRPGLLGTEAFF.